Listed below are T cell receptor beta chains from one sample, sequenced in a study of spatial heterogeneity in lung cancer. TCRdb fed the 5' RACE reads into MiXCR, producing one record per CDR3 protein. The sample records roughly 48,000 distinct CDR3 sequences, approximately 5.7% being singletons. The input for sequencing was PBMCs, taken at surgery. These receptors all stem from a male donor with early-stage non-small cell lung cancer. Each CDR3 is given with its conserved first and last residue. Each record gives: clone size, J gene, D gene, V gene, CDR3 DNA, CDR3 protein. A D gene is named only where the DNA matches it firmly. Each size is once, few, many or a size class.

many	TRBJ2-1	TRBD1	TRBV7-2	TGTGCCAGCAGCCCGGACAGGGCCCGGCAGTTCTTC	CASSPDRARQFF
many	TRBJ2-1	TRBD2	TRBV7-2	TGTGCCAGCAGCTTCTGGAGCGGGACCTCCTACAATGAGCAGTTCTTC	CASSFWSGTSYNEQFF
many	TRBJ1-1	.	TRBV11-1	TGTGCCAGCAGCCGCATGGAGAACACTGAAGCTTTCTTT	CASSRMENTEAFF
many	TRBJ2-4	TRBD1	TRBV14	TGTGCCAGCAGCCTGACAGGGGATTGGAGAAACATTCAGTACTTC	CASSLTGDWRNIQYF
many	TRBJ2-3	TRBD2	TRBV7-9	TGTGCCAGCAGCCCACCGTGGGGGGGTATCGCAGATACGCAGTATTTT	CASSPPWGGIADTQYF
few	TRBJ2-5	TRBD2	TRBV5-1	TGCGCCAGCAGCTCTAGCGGGAGCGGGGAGACCCAGTACTTC	CASSSSGSGETQYF
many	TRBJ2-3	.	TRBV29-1	TGCAGCGTTGGATTTGCAGATACGCAGTATTTT	CSVGFADTQYF
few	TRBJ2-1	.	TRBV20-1	TGCAGTGCTAGAGATGAGGTAGAGGGAGTTTCCTACAATGAGCAGTTCTTC	CSARDEVEGVSYNEQFF
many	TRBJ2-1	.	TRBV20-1	TGCAGTGCCAGGGGGTACGGAACAATGGCGGGAGCACGGGCGGAGCAGTTCTTC	CSARGYGTMAGARAEQFF
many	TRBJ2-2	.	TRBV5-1	TGCGCCAGCAGAGTGGGGAACACCGGGGAGCTGTTTTTT	CASRVGNTGELFF